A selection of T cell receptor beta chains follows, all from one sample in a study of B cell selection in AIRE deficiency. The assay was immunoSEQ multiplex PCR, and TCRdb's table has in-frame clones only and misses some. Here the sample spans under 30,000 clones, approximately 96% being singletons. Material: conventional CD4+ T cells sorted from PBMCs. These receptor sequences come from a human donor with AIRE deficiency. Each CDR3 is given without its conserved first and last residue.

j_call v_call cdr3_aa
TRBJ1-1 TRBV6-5 ASSYRSTEAF
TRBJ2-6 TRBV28 ASSFGRSSGANVLT
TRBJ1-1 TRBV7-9 AWALVGANTEAF
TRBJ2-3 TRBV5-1 ASSLGGRGSTDTQY
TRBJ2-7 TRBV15 ATSRDLATYEQY
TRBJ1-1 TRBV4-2 ASSRAGQVAEAF
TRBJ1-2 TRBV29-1 SVGDRGYGYT
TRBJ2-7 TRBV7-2 ASSSFTGPYEQY
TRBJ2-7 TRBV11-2 ASSLGPQEAITGEQY
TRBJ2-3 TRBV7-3 ASSLVGSTDTQY
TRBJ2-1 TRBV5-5 ASSRDGAADEQF
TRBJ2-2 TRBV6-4 ASSRTSTGELF
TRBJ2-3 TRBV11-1 ASSLRYPDTRDTQY
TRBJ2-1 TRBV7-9 ASSLVKGDYNEQF